Detailed here is one T cell receptor (beta chain). Its antigen has not been determined. No much larger clone exists at a distance of one base, and base qualities are not known. As encoded in the germline V gene, CDR1 is ENHRY while CDR2 is SYGVKD. The CDR3 runs 13 amino acids, cysteine and phenylalanine included. Kept here is only the CDR3 DNA, which spans 39 bases and is read in frame from base 1. The junction shows trimming of 10 bases on V and 1 base on J, plus 13 bases between the germline ends. The data stem from a study of blood T cell repertoires in COVID-19 (dated by TCRdb to the early 2020s). Notes on the research overall: Samples from collaborators originated in the United States, Italy and Spain and spanned both the acute and convalescent phases of COVID-19. The material from the prospective study consisted of cDNA or gDNA derived from T cells, B-cell-depleted T cells, or PBMCs. The dataset comprised deeply sampled blood TCRbeta repertoires from subjects exposed to, actively infected with, or recovered from COVID-19. A freely available public database, intended as a resource for researchers studying the immune response to SARS-CoV-2, is where the repertoires were released. The samples were drawn from two sources: the first 160 participants of the ongoing ImmuneRACE study, and 1,200 or so subjects contributed by 6 global collaborators. Nearly every sample came with metadata listing a de-identified subject ID, COVID-19 status, age in years and sex. Where available, HLA class I and class II types were obtained from metadata supplied by the sample provider rather than from assay-based typing. Broad study findings and their caveats: How much clinical and demographic metadata was included differed by source and by participant, and the metadata was provided uncurated.

The immunoSEQ Assay, a bias-controlled multiplex PCR, was used to amplify TCRbeta CDR3 regions from genomic DNA. Per the authors' processing: Within the assay, amplification of reference gene primers was used to estimate how many nucleated cells each sample contained. Sequence reads were collapsed and filtered to measure the absolute abundance of every unique TCRbeta CDR3 rearrangement. For each sample, productive Simpson clonality was calculated as the square root of Simpson's diversity index across productive rearrangements. TCRdb re-hosts the immuneACCESS table, in-frame sequences only. Its copies lack some clones; in the studies checked, an unresolved V gene accounts for under half of them, and the cause for the rest is not known. That table furnishes V, J and clone size, whereas the DNA furnished D and trimming. This sample holds under 300,000 clones; roughly 90% were observed only once. Jointly, the top ten make up approximately 1.8% of the sample.

In the prospective study, participants were about 18 to 95 years old, resided in 25 or so geographic areas of the United States, and were enrolled through a virtual design. Cohort assignment in the prospective study relied on participant-reported clinical history from a screening survey and a study questionnaire. Recovered participants in ImmuneRACE Cohort 3 were defined by two consecutive negative NP/OP PCR tests, clearance by a healthcare professional, or resolution of symptoms. Mobile phlebotomists in the prospective study collected whole blood, serum and a nasopharyngeal or oropharyngeal swab from every participant. Over a roughly 2-month period, participants in the prospective study had the option of providing additional blood draws and questionnaires. Prospective study blood samples were shipped either frozen or at room temperature before DNA extraction.

The sequenced material came from PBMCs or T cells enriched from blood (not recorded which). The chain uses TRBV10-3 and TRBJ1-1; matching of 5 bases hints at TRBD1 as the D gene. This TCR was sampled from a woman aged 60 to 75 who had recovered from COVID-19. The CDR3 region has the sequence CATGGTENTEAFF. The bases read TGTGCCACCGGAGGGACGGAGAACACTGAAGCTTTCTTT.